These T cell receptor beta chains were read from a single sample in a study of blood T cells in healthy people across ages. One entry per CDR3 protein results from TCRdb running MiXCR on the 5' RACE reads. The profile covers some 1,800,000 distinct CDR3 sequences, with approximately 40% appearing a single time and 20% to 25% taken by the ten largest. Sequenced: blood. All receptors derive from a human donor in good health. Both conserved end residues are part of each CDR3. A D gene is named only where the DNA matches it firmly. Size values are once, few and many counts, or a class for expanded clones, and some rows have none.

j_gene | d_gene | v_gene | abundance | CDR3aa | CDR3nt
TRBJ2-1 | TRBD1 | TRBV7-2 | many | CASSLTGSSYNEQFF | TGTGCCAGCAGCTTGACAGGGAGCTCCTACAATGAGCAGTTCTTC
TRBJ1-2 | - | TRBV3-1 | - | CASSQFQIALYGYTF | TGTGCCAGCAGCCAATTCCAGATAGCCCTTTATGGCTACACCTTC
TRBJ1-2 | - | TRBV29-1 | few | CSGEGGGVYTF | TGCAGCGGGGAAGGGGGGGGCGTCTACACCTTC
TRBJ2-7 | - | TRBV24-1 | few | CATSGRPKTDEQYF | TGTGCCACCAGTGGCCGCCCCAAAACGGACGAGCAGTACTTC
TRBJ2-6 | - | TRBV19 | - | CASSKGNSGANVLTF | TGTGCCAGTAGTAAAGGGAACTCTGGGGCCAACGTCCTGACTTTC
TRBJ2-3 | TRBD2 | TRBV29-1 | few | CSVGAGGGRTDTQYF | TGCAGCGTTGGGGCCGGCGGGGGGCGCACAGATACGCAGTATTTT
TRBJ2-7 | - | TRBV7-2 | - | CASSFLWTDVSYEQYF | TGTGCCAGCAGCTTTTTGTGGACGGACGTCTCCTACGAGCAGTACTTC
TRBJ2-7 | TRBD2 | TRBV12-3/TRBV12-4 | few | CASSPGLAFTEQYF | TGTGCCAGCAGTCCGGGACTAGCTTTTACCGAGCAGTACTTC
TRBJ2-3 | - | TRBV29-1 | few | CSMTVRQDTQYF | TGCAGCATGACAGTCCGGCAAGATACGCAGTATTTT
TRBJ1-1 | - | TRBV20-1 | - | CSAPGGWGRTEAFF | TGCAGTGCTCCCGGGGGTTGGGGTCGAACTGAAGCTTTCTTT
TRBJ2-3 | - | TRBV7-9 | few | CASSPRDLQYF | TGTGCCAGCAGCCCCCGGGACTTGCAGTATTTT
TRBJ1-2 | - | TRBV4-3 | - | CASSQDNRTPDYGYTF | TGCGCCAGCAGCCAAGATAACAGGACCCCGGATTATGGCTACACCTTC
TRBJ2-7 | - | TRBV6-5 | few | CASSPDPGHNYEQYF | TGTGCCAGCAGTCCTGACCCGGGACATAACTACGAGCAGTACTTC
TRBJ2-5 | - | TRBV12-3/TRBV12-4 | few | CASRDTGLETQYF | TGTGCCAGCAGAGACACAGGGTTAGAGACCCAGTACTTC
TRBJ2-7 | - | TRBV29-1 | few | CSVEEGQSYEQYF | TGCAGCGTTGAAGAGGGACAATCCTACGAGCAGTACTTC
TRBJ1-1 | - | TRBV7-9 | - | CASSFPLRGRGTEAFF | TGTGCCAGCAGCTTCCCACTCCGGGGAAGAGGCACTGAAGCTTTCTTT